The entry below gives a single TCR beta chain sequence along with its context. Its antigen remains unknown. This record comes from a study of T cell responses to AZD1222 COVID-19 vaccine. Regarding the study as a whole: Only 5 or 6 people who got AZD1222 tested seropositive at baseline. With two AZD1222 doses given, Spike-specific TCR breadth and depth both rose. There were repertoire samples only from the period after the peak T cell response. Among the donors, most were white British and more were female, and clonal diversity was possibly underestimated.

The table came from immunoSEQ multiplex PCR; TCRdb's copy has only in-frame clones and leaves some out. The repertoire holds 75,000 to 100,000 clones, with 80% to 95% as singletons. The origin of this receptor is an adult who received the AZD1222 COVID-19 vaccine. The sample here was peripheral blood, taken 28 days after the second AZD1222 dose.

This CDR3 is CASSPTGQGALYYGYTF. The CDR3 DNA follows: TGTGCCAGCAGCCCCACGGGACAGGGAGCCCTTTACTATGGCTACACCTTC. The J gene is TRBJ1-2, the V gene TRBV5-6; TRBD1 agrees at 9 bases. CDR1 and CDR2 from the germline V gene are SGHDT and YYEEEE. J gave up 3 bases and V 4 bases, and 13 bases lay outside the gene matches. The CDR3 spans 17 residues.